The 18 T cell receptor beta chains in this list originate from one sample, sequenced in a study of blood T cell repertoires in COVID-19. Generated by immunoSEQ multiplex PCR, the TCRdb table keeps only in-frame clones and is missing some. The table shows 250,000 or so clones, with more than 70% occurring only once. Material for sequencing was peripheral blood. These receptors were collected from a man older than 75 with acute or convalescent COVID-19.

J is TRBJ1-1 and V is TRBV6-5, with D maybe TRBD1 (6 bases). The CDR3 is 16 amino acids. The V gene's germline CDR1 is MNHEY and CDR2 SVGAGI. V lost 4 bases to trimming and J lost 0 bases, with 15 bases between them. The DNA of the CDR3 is TGTGCCAGCAGTTCGGGGGGCGTCTGGCTGAACACTGAAGCTTTCTTT. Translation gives CASSSGGVWLNTEAFF.

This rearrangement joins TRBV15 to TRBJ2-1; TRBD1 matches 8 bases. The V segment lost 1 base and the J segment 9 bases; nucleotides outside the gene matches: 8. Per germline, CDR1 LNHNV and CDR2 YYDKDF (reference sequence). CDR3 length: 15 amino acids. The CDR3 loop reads CATSRGDRGLGEQFF. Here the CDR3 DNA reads TGTGCCACCAGCAGAGGAGACAGGGGTTTAGGTGAGCAGTTCTTC. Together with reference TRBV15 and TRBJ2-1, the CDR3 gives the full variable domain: DAMVIQNPRYQVTQFGKPVTLSCSQTLNHNVMYWYQQKSSQAPKLLFHYYDKDFNNEADTPDNFQSRRPNTSFCFLDIRSPGLGDTAMYLCATSRGDRGLGEQFFGPGTRLTVL.

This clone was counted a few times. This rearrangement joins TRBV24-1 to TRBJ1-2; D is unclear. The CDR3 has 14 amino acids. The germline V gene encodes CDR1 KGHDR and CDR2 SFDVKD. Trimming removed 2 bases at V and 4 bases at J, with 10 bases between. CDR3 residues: CATSDSRQIYGYTF. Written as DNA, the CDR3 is TGTGCCACCAGTGATTCGAGGCAGATCTATGGCTACACCTTC.

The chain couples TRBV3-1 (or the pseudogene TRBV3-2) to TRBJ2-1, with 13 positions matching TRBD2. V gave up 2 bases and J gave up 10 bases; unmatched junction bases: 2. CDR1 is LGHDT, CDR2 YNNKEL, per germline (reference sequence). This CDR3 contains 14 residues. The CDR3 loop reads CASSQSGLAGEQFF. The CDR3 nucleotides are TGTGCCAGCAGCCAATCGGGACTAGCGGGGGAGCAGTTCTTC.

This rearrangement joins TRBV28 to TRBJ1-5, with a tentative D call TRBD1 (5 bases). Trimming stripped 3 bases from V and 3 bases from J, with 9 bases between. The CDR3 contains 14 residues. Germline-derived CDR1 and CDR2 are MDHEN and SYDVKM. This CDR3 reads CASSLGRANQPQHF. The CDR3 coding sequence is TGTGCCAGCAGTTTGGGCAGGGCCAATCAGCCCCAGCATTTT. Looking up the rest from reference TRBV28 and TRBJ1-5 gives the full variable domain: DVKVTQSSRYLVKRTGEKVFLECVQDMDHENMFWYRQDPGLGLRLIYFSYDVKMKEKGDIPEGYSVSREKKERFSLILESASTNQTSMYLCASSLGRANQPQHFGDGTRLSIL.

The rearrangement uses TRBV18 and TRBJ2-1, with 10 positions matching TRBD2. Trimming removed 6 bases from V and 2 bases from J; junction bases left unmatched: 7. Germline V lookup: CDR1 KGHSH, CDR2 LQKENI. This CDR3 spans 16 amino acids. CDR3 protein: CASSPPSGGTYNEQFF. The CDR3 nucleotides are TGTGCCAGCTCTCCTCCTAGCGGGGGAACCTACAATGAGCAGTTCTTC.

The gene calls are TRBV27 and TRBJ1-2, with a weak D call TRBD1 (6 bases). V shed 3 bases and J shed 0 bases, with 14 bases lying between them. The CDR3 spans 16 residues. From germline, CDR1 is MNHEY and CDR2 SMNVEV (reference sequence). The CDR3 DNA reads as TGTGCCAGCAGTTTGACAGGCCAAGCGTCTAACTATGGCTACACCTTC. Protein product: CASSLTGQASNYGYTF.

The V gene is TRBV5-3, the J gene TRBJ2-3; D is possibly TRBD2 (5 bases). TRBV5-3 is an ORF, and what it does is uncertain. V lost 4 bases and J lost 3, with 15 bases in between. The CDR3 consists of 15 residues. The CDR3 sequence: CARSQGSPRTDTQYF. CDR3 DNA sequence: TGTGCCAGAAGCCAAGGGAGCCCCCGGACAGATACGCAGTATTTT.

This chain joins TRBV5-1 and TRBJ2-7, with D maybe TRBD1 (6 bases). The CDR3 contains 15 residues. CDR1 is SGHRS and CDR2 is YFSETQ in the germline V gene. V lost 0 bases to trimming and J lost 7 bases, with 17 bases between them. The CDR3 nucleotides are TGCGCCAGCAGCTTGGCCATAGGGGGACCGGGGGAGCAGTACTTC. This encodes CASSLAIGGPGEQYF.

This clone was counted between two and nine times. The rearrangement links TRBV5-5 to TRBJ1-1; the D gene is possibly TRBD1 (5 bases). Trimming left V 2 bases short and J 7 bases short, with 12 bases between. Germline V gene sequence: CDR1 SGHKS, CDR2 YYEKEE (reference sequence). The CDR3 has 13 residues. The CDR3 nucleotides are TGTGCCAGCAGCTTTCAGGGCGAGAATGAAGCTTTCTTT. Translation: CASSFQGENEAFF.

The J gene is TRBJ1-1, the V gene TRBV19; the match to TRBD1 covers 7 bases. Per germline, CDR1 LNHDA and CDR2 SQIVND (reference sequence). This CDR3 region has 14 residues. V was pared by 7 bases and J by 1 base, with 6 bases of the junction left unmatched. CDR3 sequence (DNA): TGTGCCAGTACCCCGGGACAGACGAACACTGAAGCTTTCTTT. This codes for CASTPGQTNTEAFF.

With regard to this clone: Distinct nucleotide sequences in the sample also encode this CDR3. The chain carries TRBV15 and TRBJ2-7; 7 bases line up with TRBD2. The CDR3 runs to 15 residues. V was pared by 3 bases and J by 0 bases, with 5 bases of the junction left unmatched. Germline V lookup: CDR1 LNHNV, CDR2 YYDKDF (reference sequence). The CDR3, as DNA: TGTGCCACCAGCAGGGCGGGCGGGAGCTCCTACGAGCAGTACTTC. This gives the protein CATSRAGGSSYEQYF.

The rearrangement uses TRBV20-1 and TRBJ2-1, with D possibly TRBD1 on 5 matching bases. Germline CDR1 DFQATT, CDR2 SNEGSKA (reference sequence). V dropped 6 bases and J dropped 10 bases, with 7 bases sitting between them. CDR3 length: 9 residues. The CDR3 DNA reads TGCAGTGCAGGGGTAGAGCAGTTCTTC. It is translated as CSAGVEQFF.

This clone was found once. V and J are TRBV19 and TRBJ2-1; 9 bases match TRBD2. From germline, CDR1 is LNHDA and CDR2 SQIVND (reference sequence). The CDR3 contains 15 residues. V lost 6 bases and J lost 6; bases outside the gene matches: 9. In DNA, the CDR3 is TGTGCCAGTAGCCTAAGGTCTAGCGGGACCAATGAGCAGTTCTTC. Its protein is CASSLRSSGTNEQFF.

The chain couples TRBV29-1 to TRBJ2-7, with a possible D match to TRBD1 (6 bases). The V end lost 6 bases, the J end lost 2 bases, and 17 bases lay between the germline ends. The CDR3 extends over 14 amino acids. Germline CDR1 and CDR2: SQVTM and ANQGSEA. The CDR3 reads CSVRGHGKAYEQYF. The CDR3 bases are TGCAGCGTCCGGGGACACGGAAAGGCCTACGAGCAGTACTTC.

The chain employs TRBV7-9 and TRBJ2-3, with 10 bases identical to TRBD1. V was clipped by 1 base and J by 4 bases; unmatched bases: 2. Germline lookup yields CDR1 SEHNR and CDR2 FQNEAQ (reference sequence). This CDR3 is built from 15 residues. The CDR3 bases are TGTGCCAGCAGCTTAGGGGACAGGGGCCCAGATACGCAGTATTTT. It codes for CASSLGDRGPDTQYF.

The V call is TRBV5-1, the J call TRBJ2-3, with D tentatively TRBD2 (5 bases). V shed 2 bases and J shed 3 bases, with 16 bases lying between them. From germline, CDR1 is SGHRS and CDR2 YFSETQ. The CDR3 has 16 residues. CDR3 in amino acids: CASSFNPGSGTDTQYF. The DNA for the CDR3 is TGCGCCAGCAGCTTTAACCCCGGATCGGGGACAGATACGCAGTATTTT. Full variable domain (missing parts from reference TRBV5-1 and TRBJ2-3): KAGVTQTPRYLIKTRGQQVTLSCSPISGHRSVSWYQQTPGQGLQFLFEYFSETQRNKGNFPGRFSGRQFSNSRSEMNVSTLELGDSALYLCASSFNPGSGTDTQYFGPGTRLTVL.

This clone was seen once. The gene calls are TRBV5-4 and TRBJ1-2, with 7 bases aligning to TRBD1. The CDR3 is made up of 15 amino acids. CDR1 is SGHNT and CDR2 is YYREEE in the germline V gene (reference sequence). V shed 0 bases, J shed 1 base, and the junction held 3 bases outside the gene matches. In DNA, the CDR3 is TGTGCCAGCAGCTTGGTGGGACAGATTAACTATGGCTACACCTTC. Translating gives CASSLVGQINYGYTF. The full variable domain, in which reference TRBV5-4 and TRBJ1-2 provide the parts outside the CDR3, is ETGVTQSPTHLIKTRGQQVTLRCSSQSGHNTVSWYQQALGQGPQFIFQYYREEENGRGNFPPRFSGLQFPNYSSELNVNALELDDSALYLCASSLVGQINYGYTFGSGTRLTVV.